Here is one T cell receptor beta chain with its context. This entry is derived from a study of blood T cell repertoires in COVID-19. Germline CDR1 reads SGHKS; CDR2 reads YYEKEE (reference sequence). The V gene end was trimmed by 4 bases and the J gene end by 3 bases; junction bases not matched to a gene: 9. The CDR3 has 15 amino acids. As originally analysed: Amplified reference gene primers provided the basis for estimating nucleated cell counts. The table came from immunoSEQ multiplex PCR; TCRdb's copy has only in-frame clones and leaves some out. Clonal size and the V and J genes are those of that table, whereas D and trimming came from the DNA. The sample has approximately 390,000 clones, nearly 90% seen once.

The receptor comes from a man aged 18 to 29 with active or convalescent COVID-19. V is TRBV5-5 and J is TRBJ1-2; the match to TRBD1 covers 7 bases. The sample comprised peripheral blood. CDR3 residues: CASSKRGGADYGYTF. For the CDR3, the DNA is TGTGCCAGCAGCAAGCGAGGGGGCGCGGACTATGGCTACACCTTC.